This section outlines one T cell receptor beta chain sequence together with its context. Original processing methods: Amplified reference gene primers provided the basis for estimating nucleated cell counts. TCRdb keeps only in-frame clones here, not all; method: immunoSEQ multiplex PCR. The DNA gave D and trimming, while V, J and clone size come from that table. The table shows roughly 210,000 clones, with around 89% occurring only once. The record originates from a study of blood T cell repertoires in COVID-19. The CDR3 extends over 15 amino acids. The germline gives CDR1 SEHNR, CDR2 FQNEAQ (reference sequence). V was pared by 5 bases and J by 0 bases, with 12 bases between.

The V gene is TRBV7-9, the J gene TRBJ2-3, with D possibly TRBD2 on 6 matching bases. The receptor's source is a man in his 70s with acute or convalescent COVID-19. The sample taken for sequencing was peripheral blood. Here the CDR3 DNA reads TGTGCCAGCAGCCACACTAGCCCGAGCACAGATACGCAGTATTTT. It specifies CASSHTSPSTDTQYF.